The clone carrying this T cell receptor beta chain was observed at least ten times. Its antigen is currently unknown. Germline V gene lookup returns CDR1 SGHDN and CDR2 FVKESK. Trimming stripped 1 base from V and 4 bases from J, with 13 bases between. The CDR3 runs 15 residues. This entry is derived from a study of response to subunit inactivated influenza vaccine. General observations from the study: After each seasonal influenza vaccination, few new T cells are recruited, the authors suggested.

MiXCR was run by TCRdb on the RT-PCR reads, yielding one entry per CDR3 protein. The table includes roughly 780,000 distinct CDR3 sequences, about a fifth detected once. The specimen was PBMCs from blood, collected roughly 5 days after vaccination. This TCR was sampled from a man aged 50 to 60 who received an inactivated influenza vaccine. V and J are TRBV14 and TRBJ2-5, with no clear D. CDR3: CASSQGLPMGETQYF. For the CDR3, the DNA is TGTGCCAGCAGCCAAGGGTTACCCATGGGAGAGACCCAGTACTTC.